These 23 T cell receptor beta chains were all obtained from the same sample, sequenced in a study of blood T cell repertoires in COVID-19. Profiled with immunoSEQ multiplex PCR; TCRdb holds only in-frame clones, not every one. The sample has some 330,000 clones; 80% to 90% are singletons. Sequences were obtained from PBMCs or T cells enriched from blood (not recorded which). These receptors all come from a man under 40 who had recovered from COVID-19.

This chain links TRBV6-6 with TRBJ1-5; 7 bases fit TRBD1. CDR3 size: 14 residues. In germline, CDR1 is MNHNY, CDR2 SVGAGI (reference sequence). V was clipped by 5 bases and J by 7 bases; unmatched bases: 8. The CDR3 DNA follows: TGTGCCAGCAGTCGCAACAGGGGATTCCAGCCCCAGCATTTT. Encoded protein: CASSRNRGFQPQHF.

The chain joins TRBV11-3 to TRBJ2-1; tentative D call: TRBD2 (6 bases). The germline CDR1 and CDR2 sequences are SGHNT and YENEEA. V lost 5 bases, J lost 10 bases, and 9 bases lay in between. CDR3 length: 11 residues. The CDR3 DNA reads TGTGCCAGCAGCCCCCGGGAGGAGCAGTTCTTC. It codes for CASSPREEQFF.

The chain uses TRBV7-8 and TRBJ2-4, with 7 bases identical to TRBD2. The CDR3 extends over 17 amino acids. The junction had 6 bases not matched to a gene; V was cut back by 1 base and J by 0 bases. The germline V gene encodes CDR1 SGHVS and CDR2 FQNEAQ. The CDR3 DNA reads as TGTGCCAGCAGCTTAGGGGGAGGGAGTCTAGCCAAAAACATTCAGTACTTC. Residues: CASSLGGGSLAKNIQYF.

The chain couples TRBV10-2 to TRBJ2-5; D is perhaps TRBD2 (5 bases). The V end was cut by 6 bases, the J end by 5 bases, with 13 bases between. In germline, CDR1 is WSHSY, CDR2 SAAADI. The CDR3 runs 13 residues. The CDR3 region has the DNA TGCGCCAGCAGCCCCGGGGTCTCTGAGACCCAGTACTTC. It yields the protein CASSPGVSETQYF.

V gene TRBV6-5 combines with J gene TRBJ2-3; no clear D. V gave up 6 bases and J gave up 6 bases, with 13 bases separating them. The CDR3 has 13 residues. Germline CDR1 MNHEY, CDR2 SVGAGI. The DNA for the CDR3 is TGTGCCAGCAGCCGTAGACCGGAGGATACGCAGTATTTT. Residues: CASSRRPEDTQYF.

V usage is TRBV5-1 and J usage is TRBJ2-1; D may be TRBD2 (7 bases). This CDR3 spans 18 amino acids. CDR1 is SGHRS and CDR2 is YFSETQ in the germline V gene. Trimming shortened V by 3 bases and J by 3 bases, and 22 bases separated the two germline ends. Here the CDR3 DNA reads TGCGCCAGCAGCTCCGGGACAACAGGCAGCGGGGTCTACAATGAGCAGTTCTTC. It codes for CASSSGTTGSGVYNEQFF.

V gene TRBV6-1 combines with J gene TRBJ1-1; D not certain. Germline V CDR1 and CDR2: MNHNS, SASEGT. Trimming removed 2 bases at V and 4 bases at J, with 8 bases between. This CDR3 has 13 amino acids. The CDR3 DNA reads TGTGCCAGCAGTGAACCCCAGGTCACTGAAGCTTTCTTT. It codes for CASSEPQVTEAFF.

The rearrangement joins TRBV5-6 to TRBJ2-7, with D perhaps matching TRBD1 (7 bases). Germline-derived CDR1 and CDR2 are SGHDT and YYEEEE. This CDR3 spans 14 amino acids. V lost 6 bases and J 2 bases, leaving 15 bases between the germline ends. In nucleotides, the CDR3 is TGTGCCAGCACCAGGACAGGACTACCCTACGAGCAGTACTTC. This gives the protein CASTRTGLPYEQYF. Variable domain in full (rest from reference TRBV5-6 and TRBJ2-7): DAGVTQSPTHLIKTRGQQVTLRCSPKSGHDTVSWYQQALGQGPQFIFQYYEEEERQRGNFPDRFSGHQFPNYSSELNVNALLLGDSALYLCASTRTGLPYEQYFGPGTRLTVT.

This clone was recorded many times. This chain joins TRBV19 and TRBJ1-2; D is perhaps TRBD1 (6 bases). The V gene's germline CDR1 is LNHDA and CDR2 SQIVND (reference sequence). The CDR3 totals 15 residues. V was trimmed by 7 bases and J by 6 bases, leaving 21 bases between them. For the CDR3, the DNA is TGTGCCAGTAAGACCCACCAGGGGCGCATCGATGGCTACACCTTC. Translated: CASKTHQGRIDGYTF.

V usage is TRBV7-9 and J usage is TRBJ1-5; D gene ambiguous. Germline V CDR1 and CDR2: SEHNR, FQNEAQ (reference sequence). V lost 1 base, J lost 7 bases, and 11 bases lay in between. The CDR3 contains 14 residues. The CDR3 region has the DNA TGTGCCAGCAGCTTAGTTGGGGAGGGACAGCCCCAGCATTTT. Protein sequence: CASSLVGEGQPQHF.

This chain connects TRBV11-3 to TRBJ1-1; 12 bases agree with TRBD1. The CDR3 has 16 amino acids. Trimming took 7 bases from V and 0 from J; bases not matched to a gene: 6. Germline lookup yields CDR1 SGHNT and CDR2 YENEEA. The CDR3 nucleotides read TGTGCCAGCACCCCGGGGACAGGGGGCATGAACACTGAAGCTTTCTTT. It yields the protein CASTPGTGGMNTEAFF.

The chain has TRBV19 and TRBJ1-2; 7 bases are shared with TRBD1. The CDR3 totals 16 residues. Per the germline V gene, CDR1 is LNHDA and CDR2 is SQIVND (reference sequence). The V and J ends lost 4 bases and 7 bases, in that order; junction bases with no gene match: 15. CDR3 loop: CASSTHFGTVLGGYTF. CDR3 DNA sequence: TGTGCCAGTAGTACTCATTTCGGGACAGTTCTAGGTGGCTACACCTTC.

V and J are TRBV25-1 and TRBJ2-3, with TRBD2 identical over 8 bases. There are 17 residues in the CDR3. V shed 4 bases, J shed 5 bases, and the junction held 14 bases outside the gene matches. Germline V CDR1 and CDR2: MGHDK, SYGVNS. CDR3 nucleotides: TGTGCCAGCAGTGCCCCCCGGGGAGCGGGAGCCAAAGATACGCAGTATTTT. Translation gives CASSAPRGAGAKDTQYF.

The chain combines TRBV19 with TRBJ1-5, with a weak D call TRBD1 (6 bases). V was clipped by 6 bases and J by 3 bases, with 9 bases between them. The V gene's germline CDR1 is LNHDA and CDR2 SQIVND (reference sequence). The CDR3 extends over 13 amino acids. The CDR3 region is CASSNRDNQPQHF. The DNA for the CDR3 is TGTGCCAGTAGCAACAGGGACAATCAGCCCCAGCATTTT.

This chain links TRBV27 with TRBJ2-5; D gene uncertain. Germline V lookup: CDR1 MNHEY, CDR2 SMNVEV (reference sequence). V was pared by 7 bases and J by 4 bases, with 16 bases between. The CDR3 covers 14 residues. The CDR3 DNA reads TGTGCCAGCACCCGATCGGGTCTTGGAGAGACCCAGTACTTC. Encoded protein: CASTRSGLGETQYF.

In this sample, this clone turned up once. This chain connects TRBV27 to TRBJ1-2; TRBD1 matches 8 bases. The CDR3 has 13 amino acids. V lost 6 bases to trimming and J lost 4 bases; unmatched junction nucleotides: 4. The germline CDR1 and CDR2 sequences are MNHEY and SMNVEV (reference sequence). Here the CDR3 DNA reads TGTGCCAGCAGCCTGGACAGGGTCTATGGCTACACCTTC. This translates into CASSLDRVYGYTF.

Of note for this clone: Other DNA sequences within the sample encode an identical CDR3. This chain joins TRBV19 and TRBJ1-4; 10 bases fit TRBD1. Trimming took 4 bases from V and 0 from J; bases not matched to a gene: 2. CDR3 length: 16 amino acids. The germline V gene encodes CDR1 LNHDA and CDR2 SQIVND (reference sequence). The CDR3 spells CASSTGQGTTNEKLFF. Written as DNA, the CDR3 is TGTGCCAGTAGTACGGGACAGGGGACAACTAATGAAAAACTGTTTTTT.

J is TRBJ2-7 and V is TRBV4-2, with 8 positions matching TRBD1. Germline lookup yields CDR1 LGHNA and CDR2 YNFKEQ. After removal of 4 bases from V and 7 bases from J, the junction contained 12 bases not matched to a gene. CDR3 length: 15 residues. The CDR3 DNA reads TGTGCCAGCAGCCCCCACCAGGGGGCCGGAGGGGAGCAGTACTTC. The encoded protein is CASSPHQGAGGEQYF.

The CDR3 DNA sequence: TGTGCCAGCAGTCAGACAGGGGGAGAGGATTCACCCCTCCACTTT. This codes for CASSQTGGEDSPLHF. The J gene is TRBJ1-6, the V gene TRBV6-5; 9 bases are a match to TRBD1. Trimming took 5 bases from V and 8 from J; bases not matched to a gene: 7. CDR1 is MNHEY, CDR2 SVGAGI, per germline. This CDR3 region has 15 residues.

V and J are TRBV19 and TRBJ1-2; TRBD1 agrees at 8 bases. The CDR3 length is 13 residues. Germline V gene sequence: CDR1 LNHDA, CDR2 SQIVND (reference sequence). V dropped 7 bases and J dropped 8; count of bases not matched to a gene: 9. The CDR3 DNA reads TGTGCCAGTATCCAGGACAGGGTCGGAGGCTACACCTTC. Its protein is CASIQDRVGGYTF.

The sample holds a few counts of this clone. The genes are TRBV7-8 and TRBJ1-1; the D gene is possibly TRBD1 (5 bases). From germline, CDR1 is SGHVS and CDR2 FQNEAQ. V dropped 0 bases and J dropped 1 base, with 12 bases sitting between them. The CDR3 runs 16 residues. The CDR3 sequence is CASSLAIGQGNTEAFF. For the CDR3, the DNA is TGTGCCAGCAGCTTAGCAATAGGGCAGGGGAACACTGAAGCTTTCTTT. Combining the CDR3 with reference TRBV7-8 and TRBJ1-1 gives the whole variable domain GAGVSQSPRYKVAKRGQDVALRCDPISGHVSLFWYQQALGQGPEFLTYFQNEAQLDKSGLPSDRFFAERPEGSVSTLKIQRTQQEDSAVYLCASSLAIGQGNTEAFFGQGTRLTVV.

The chain has TRBV5-1 and TRBJ2-7; 9 bases are a match to TRBD1. Germline V gives CDR1 SGHRS, CDR2 YFSETQ. V trimming: 2 bases; J trimming: 2 bases; junction bases outside the gene matches: 5. The CDR3 spans 15 residues. The chain's CDR3 is CASSFRQGGAYEQYF. CDR3 sequence (DNA): TGCGCCAGCAGCTTCCGACAGGGGGGAGCCTACGAGCAGTACTTC.

The gene calls are TRBV24-1 and TRBJ2-1; 10 bases match TRBD1. This CDR3 region has 18 residues. Germline CDR1 KGHDR, CDR2 SFDVKD. Germline trimming cut 3 bases from V and 2 bases from J; bases unmatched to any gene: 9. The CDR3 DNA is TGTGCCACCAGTGATACCACCTCGACAGGGGGCCCCTACAATGAGCAGTTCTTC. Translated, it gives CATSDTTSTGGPYNEQFF.